This T cell receptor (beta chain) appears in the sequencing data of a study of blood T cells in healthy people across ages (dated by TCRdb to between 2014 and 2016). In terms of the full investigation: In model experiments, roughly one uniquely barcoded TCR beta cDNA molecule per two T cells was captured by template switching. Age-related changes in TCR beta repertoire diversity were measured in the study by deep sequencing normalized with unique cDNA molecular identifiers. Four age groups were formed from the donors: young (average roughly 16 years), middle-aged (approximately 42), aged (about 68) and long-lived (around 82). Donors of different ages were randomly distributed across sequencing lanes to avoid experimental bias. Two additional independent replicas of 1 million unique cDNA reads from the same blood draw were analyzed for two donors (one aged 18 to 30 and one aged 80 or older).

In the case of this clonotype: Its binding antigen is unknown. Base qualities are not at hand, and no much larger clone is one base apart.

Paper-wide results and their limitations: Compared with the aged group, the long-lived group had more naive CD4+ T cells, fewer expanded clones and increased TCR diversity, suggesting age selection. Since profiling was done on bulk unsorted PBMCs, naive and antigen-experienced compartments could not be conclusively compared. A strong correlation was found between observed TCR beta diversity and the percentage of naive T cells measured by flow cytometry. The CMV infection status of donors was not known, potentially confounding age-related changes in expanded clonotypes. As age increased, observed TCR beta diversity per million T cells dropped in a roughly linear way, and a significant reduction was already evident by age 40. Estimates of total diversity based on one million sequenced T cells were regarded as lower bounds and as underestimates.

Library preparation employed 5' RACE. TCRdb lists the instrument as Illumina HiSeq 2500. The second PCR ran for roughly 7 to 12 cycles and used a J-beta primer mix along with a sample-barcoded 5' primer. A template-switch 5' adaptor carrying 12 random nucleotides introduced a unique molecular identifier onto each TCR beta cDNA molecule. Each sample yielded at least 2.5 million CDR3-containing paired-end reads. The Mint cDNA synthesis kit, primed by a TRBC-specific oligonucleotide, was used to synthesize first-strand cDNA from all RNA. After uracil-DNA glycosylase treatment, a first 18-cycle PCR used universal primers M1SS and BC2_uni_R on all cDNA. In the authors' own workflow: For normalization, 1 million high-quality reads were randomly selected from each sample, with every read carrying a distinct molecular identifier. Instead of being binned into consensus sequences, reads that shared molecular identifiers were thrown out. CDR3 identification, clonotype clustering and error correction used MiTCR with a Q25 quality threshold and the strictest error-elimination algorithm. A nonparametric unseen species model with Euler transformation was used to estimate a lower bound on total TCR beta diversity. TCRdb applied fastp at Q25 and MiXCR to the public reads, then kept only in-frame beta chains. Rows matching on CDR3 protein sequence are summarized as one entry with the most common DNA and genes. Here the V and J calls rest on TCRdb's processing, not on the authors' analysis. The sample table holds 1.5 million to 2 million distinct CDR3 sequences, of which around 48% were seen once. The top ten clones comprise about 2.1% of the sample.

From a lookup of the germline V gene (reference sequence), CDR1 and CDR2 are MNHEY and SMNVEV. The CDR3 numbers 15 residues from cysteine through phenylalanine. The only DNA kept is the CDR3, 45 bases in frame from the first base. V lost 4 bases and J lost 6 bases, and the count of bases not matched to a germline gene is 10. Donors were 39 systemically healthy Caucasian individuals from Russia aged roughly 6 to 90 years. About 9.8 milliliters of peripheral blood were drawn from each donor into EDTA-treated Vacutainer tubes. Ficoll-Paque density-gradient centrifugation was used to isolate PBMCs, with at least 6.5 million obtained per sample. Total RNA, at least 5 micrograms per sample, was extracted from PBMCs with Trizol reagent. For every donor, an aliquot of PBMCs went through flow cytometry to measure the percentages of naive CD45RAhigh/CD27high T cells.

Sequenced sample: blood. The clonotype comes from a woman in her 40s in good health. Recombination joined TRBV27 with TRBJ1-2, and TRBD1 matches 8 of the central bases. The DNA is as follows: TGTGCCAGCAGTTCACTATCAGGGGGCGCACATGGCTACACCTTC. This is translated as CASSSLSGGAHGYTF.